The sequence of this T cell receptor (beta chain) was determined in a study of T cell responses to AZD1222 COVID-19 vaccine (dated by TCRdb to the early 2020s). With regard to the full study: TCR sequencing covered over 230 trial participants: roughly 200 given two doses of AZD1222 and 26 given two doses of MenACWY control vaccine. Trial participants were enrolled by age into subgroups of 18-55, 56-69 and 70-plus years, and roughly 150, 30 and 60 TCR-sequenced participants, respectively, were included in these subgroups.

The CDR3 has 12 amino acids, counting the end cysteine and phenylalanine. Only the CDR3 DNA is retained, 36 bases long and in frame from the first base. The germline V gene (reference sequence) sets CDR1 to GTSNPN and CDR2 to SVGIG. V trim: 8 bases; J trim: 7 bases; unmatched bases: 3. The meaning of the sample's time point label: about 28 days (+/-7) after the second vaccine dose. Sample treatment or condition, as interpreted from the label and publication: meningococcal conjugate vaccine given as trial control. Vaccinee samples were obtained from the UK trials COV001 and COV002, which included a single-blind randomized controlled phase 2/3 trial of AZD1222 (ChAdOx1 nCoV-19) in healthy adults. For TCRbeta chain sequencing, PBMC samples were collected from trial participants at day 0 and at day 28 after the second dose. The CDR3 regions of human TCRbeta chains were analyzed by immunosequencing. The study's processing was this. TCRs in the repertoires were matched against a reference library of SARS-CoV-2-specific TCRs that had been generated with the MIRA antigen-specificity platform. Breadth meant the fraction of unique TCRs that were SARS-CoV-2-associated, whereas depth meant the fraction of total T cells that were SARS-CoV-2-associated. Using the MIRA data, every spike-specific TCR was mapped to the spike region that the TCR reacted to and assigned to either a CD4 or a CD8 class. Log10-transformed breadth and depth values were compared by one-way ANOVA with Sidak's multiple comparisons tests. As stored in TCRdb, this immuneACCESS dataset retains in-frame rearrangements with V and J assigned. A fraction of the clones does not appear; measured against another copy, unresolved V genes explain less than half of the discrepancy, and the remainder lacks a known reason. The DNA was the basis for D and trimming; V, J and clone size are from that table. Within this sample are about 70,000 clones, with around 90% of them counted one time only. The top ten hold around 5.1% of the sample.

General study outcomes and caveats: Participants were mostly white British and included more females than males, and it was suggested by the authors that clonal diversity may have been underestimated. CD4 TCRs associated with the vaccine covered the entire spike protein, and the dominant responses were in regions 160-218 and 743-854. The 56-69-year group was small, and its depth increase did not reach significance, likely because of low power. Spike-specific TCR breadth and depth rose significantly after two AZD1222 doses compared with day 0 and with MenACWY recipients. Reportedly, close to half of the unique spike-specific TCRs recognized epitopes lying outside the regions that are mutated in the B.1.351 and B.1.1.7 variants. Only a handful of AZD1222 recipients were SARS-CoV-2 seropositive at baseline, limiting conclusions about previously exposed vaccinees. No day 14 peak-response samples were available, so repertoires were characterized only after the peak T cell response.

Worth noting for this clone: No cognate antigen has been identified for it. No quality values exist for individual bases; no much larger clone is one base distant.

This sequence uses TRBV30 and TRBJ1-6; TRBD1 agrees with 9 junctional bases. The sequencing used peripheral blood, collected 28 days after the second dose of the MenACWY control vaccine. The clonotype originates from an adult who received the MenACWY meningococcal vaccine as a control. The DNA is as follows: TGTGCCCGAGGACAGGGGAATTCACCCCTCCACTTT. The encoded protein is CARGQGNSPLHF.